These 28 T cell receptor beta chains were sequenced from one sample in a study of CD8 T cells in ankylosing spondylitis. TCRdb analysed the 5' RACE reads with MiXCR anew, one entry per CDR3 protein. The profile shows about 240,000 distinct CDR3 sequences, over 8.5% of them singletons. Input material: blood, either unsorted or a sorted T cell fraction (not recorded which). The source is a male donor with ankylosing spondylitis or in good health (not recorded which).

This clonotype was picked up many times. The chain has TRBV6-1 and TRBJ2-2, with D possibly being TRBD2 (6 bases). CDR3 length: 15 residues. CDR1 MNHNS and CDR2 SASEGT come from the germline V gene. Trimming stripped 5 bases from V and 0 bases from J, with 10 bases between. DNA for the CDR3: TGTGCCAGCAGTCTAGGACTAACGAACACCGGGGAGCTGTTTTTT. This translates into CASSLGLTNTGELFF.

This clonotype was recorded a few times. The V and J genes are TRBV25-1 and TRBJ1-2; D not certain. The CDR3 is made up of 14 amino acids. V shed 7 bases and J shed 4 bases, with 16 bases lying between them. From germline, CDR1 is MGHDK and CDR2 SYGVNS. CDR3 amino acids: CASTTATKPYGYTF. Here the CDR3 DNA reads TGTGCCAGCACCACAGCGACTAAGCCCTATGGCTACACCTTC.

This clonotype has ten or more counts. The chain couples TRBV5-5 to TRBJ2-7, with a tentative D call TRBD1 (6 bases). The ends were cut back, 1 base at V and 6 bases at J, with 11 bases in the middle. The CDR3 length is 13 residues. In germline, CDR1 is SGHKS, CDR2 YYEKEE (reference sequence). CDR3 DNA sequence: TGTGCCAGCAGCTTGACAGGGAAAAGCGAGCAGTACTTC. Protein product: CASSLTGKSEQYF.

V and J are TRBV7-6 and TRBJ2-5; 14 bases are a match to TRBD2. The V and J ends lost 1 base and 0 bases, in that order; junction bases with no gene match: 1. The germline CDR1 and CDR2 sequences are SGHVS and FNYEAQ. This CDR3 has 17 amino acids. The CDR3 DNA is TGTGCCAGCAGCTTAGGGACTAGCGGGAGGTACCAAGAGACCCAGTACTTC. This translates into CASSLGTSGRYQETQYF.

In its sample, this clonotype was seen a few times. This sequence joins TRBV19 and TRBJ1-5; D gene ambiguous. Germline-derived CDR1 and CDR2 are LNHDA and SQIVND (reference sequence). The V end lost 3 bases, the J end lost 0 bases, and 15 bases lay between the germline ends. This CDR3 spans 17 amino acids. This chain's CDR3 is CASSIASATYSNQPQHF. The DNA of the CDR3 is TGTGCCAGTAGTATTGCGTCGGCTACGTATAGCAATCAGCCCCAGCATTTT.

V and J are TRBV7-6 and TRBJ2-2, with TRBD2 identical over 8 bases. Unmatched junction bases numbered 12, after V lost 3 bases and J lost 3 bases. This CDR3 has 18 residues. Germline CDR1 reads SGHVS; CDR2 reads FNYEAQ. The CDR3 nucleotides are TGTGCCAGCAGCTTCCCCTCCGCGGGGGGCTCGGACACCGGGGAGCTGTTTTTT. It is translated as CASSFPSAGGSDTGELFF.

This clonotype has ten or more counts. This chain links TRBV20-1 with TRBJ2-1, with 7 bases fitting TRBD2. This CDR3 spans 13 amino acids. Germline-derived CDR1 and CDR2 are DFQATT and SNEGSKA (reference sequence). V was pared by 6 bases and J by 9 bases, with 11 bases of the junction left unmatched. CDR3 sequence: CSATPTSLFEQFF. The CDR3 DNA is TGCAGTGCCACCCCGACTAGCCTGTTTGAGCAGTTCTTC.

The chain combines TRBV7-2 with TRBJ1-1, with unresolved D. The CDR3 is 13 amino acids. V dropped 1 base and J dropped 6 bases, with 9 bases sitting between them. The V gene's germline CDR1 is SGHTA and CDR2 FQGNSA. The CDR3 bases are TGTGCCAGCAGCTTAGTGGCCCCGGCTGAAGCTTTCTTT. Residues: CASSLVAPAEAFF.

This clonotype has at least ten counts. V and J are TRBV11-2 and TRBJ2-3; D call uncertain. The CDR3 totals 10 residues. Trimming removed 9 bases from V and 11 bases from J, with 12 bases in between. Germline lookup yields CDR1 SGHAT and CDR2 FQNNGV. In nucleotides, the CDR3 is TGTGCCAGGTTGGAGACTCTGCAGTATTTT. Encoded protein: CARLETLQYF.

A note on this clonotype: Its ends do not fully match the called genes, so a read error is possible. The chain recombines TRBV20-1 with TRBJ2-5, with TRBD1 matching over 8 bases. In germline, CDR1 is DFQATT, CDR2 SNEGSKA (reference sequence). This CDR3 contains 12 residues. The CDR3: CRAIDRGETQYF. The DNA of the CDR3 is TGCAGGGCTATCGACAGGGGCGAGACCCAGTACTTC.

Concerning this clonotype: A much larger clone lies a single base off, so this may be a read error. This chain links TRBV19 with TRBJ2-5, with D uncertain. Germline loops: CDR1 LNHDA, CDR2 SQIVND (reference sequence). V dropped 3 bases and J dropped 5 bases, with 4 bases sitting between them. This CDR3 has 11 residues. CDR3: CASSMHETQYF. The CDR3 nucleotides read TGTGCCAGTAGTATGCACGAGACCCAGTACTTC.

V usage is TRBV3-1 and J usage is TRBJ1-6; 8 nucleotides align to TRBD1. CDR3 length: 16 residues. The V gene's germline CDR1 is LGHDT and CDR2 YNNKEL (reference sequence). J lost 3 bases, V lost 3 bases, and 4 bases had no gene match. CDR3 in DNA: TGTGCCAGCAGCCAGCCAGGGGGCGACTATAATTCACCCCTCCACTTT. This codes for CASSQPGGDYNSPLHF.

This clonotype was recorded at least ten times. Written as DNA, the CDR3 is TGCGCCAGCAGCCAAGAACGGACAGGGACCCAAGAGACCCAGTACTTC. Amino acid sequence: CASSQERTGTQETQYF. The chain is built from TRBV4-1 and TRBJ2-5; 8 bases agree with TRBD1. Trimming at V came to 0 bases and at J to 1 base, leaving 4 bases not matched to a gene. Germline CDR1 reads MGHRA; CDR2 reads YSYEKL. The length of the CDR3 is 16 residues.

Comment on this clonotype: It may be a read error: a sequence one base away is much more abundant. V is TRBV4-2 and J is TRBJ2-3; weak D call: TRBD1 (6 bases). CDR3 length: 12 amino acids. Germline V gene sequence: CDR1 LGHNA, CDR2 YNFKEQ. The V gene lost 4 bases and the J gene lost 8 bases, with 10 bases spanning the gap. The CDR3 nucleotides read TGTGCCAGCAGCCCAGGGGCAGCTACGCAGTATTTT. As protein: CASSPGAATQYF.

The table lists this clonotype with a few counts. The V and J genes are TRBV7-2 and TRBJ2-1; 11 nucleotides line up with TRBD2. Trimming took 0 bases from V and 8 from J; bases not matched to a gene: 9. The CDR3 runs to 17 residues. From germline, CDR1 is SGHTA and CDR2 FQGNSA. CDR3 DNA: TGTGCCAGCAGCTTAGCCGCTTTTAGCGGGGGGGCCCATGAGCAGTTCTTC. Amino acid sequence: CASSLAAFSGGAHEQFF.

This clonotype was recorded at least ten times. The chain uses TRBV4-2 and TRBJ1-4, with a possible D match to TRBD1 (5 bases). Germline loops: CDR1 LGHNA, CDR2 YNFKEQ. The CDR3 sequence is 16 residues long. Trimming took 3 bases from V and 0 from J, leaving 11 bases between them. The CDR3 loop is CASSQSVGATNEKLFF. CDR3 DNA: TGTGCCAGCAGCCAGTCCGTGGGGGCAACTAATGAAAAACTGTTTTTT.

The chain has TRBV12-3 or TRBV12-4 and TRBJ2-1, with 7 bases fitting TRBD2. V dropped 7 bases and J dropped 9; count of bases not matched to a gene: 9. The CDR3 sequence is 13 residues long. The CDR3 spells CASNAGPGGEQFF. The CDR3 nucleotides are TGTGCCAGCAACGCCGGGCCGGGGGGTGAGCAGTTCTTC.

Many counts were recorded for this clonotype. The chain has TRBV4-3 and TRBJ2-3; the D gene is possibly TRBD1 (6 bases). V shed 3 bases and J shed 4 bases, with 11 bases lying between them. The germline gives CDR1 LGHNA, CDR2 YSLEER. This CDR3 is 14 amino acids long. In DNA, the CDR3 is TGCGCCAGCAGCCAGGCACGGACAGCAGATACGCAGTATTTT. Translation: CASSQARTADTQYF.

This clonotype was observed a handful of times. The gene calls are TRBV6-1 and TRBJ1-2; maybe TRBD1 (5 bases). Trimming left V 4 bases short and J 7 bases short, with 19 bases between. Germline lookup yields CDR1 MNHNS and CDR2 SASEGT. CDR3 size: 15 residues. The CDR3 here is CASSGGSSGSGGYTF. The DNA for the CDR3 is TGTGCCAGCAGTGGCGGGAGTTCAGGGAGTGGTGGCTACACCTTC.

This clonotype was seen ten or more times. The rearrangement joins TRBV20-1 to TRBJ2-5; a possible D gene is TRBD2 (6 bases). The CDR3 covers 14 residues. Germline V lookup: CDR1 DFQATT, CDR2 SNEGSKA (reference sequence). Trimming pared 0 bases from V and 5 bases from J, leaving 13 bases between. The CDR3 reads CSAREYGGGETQYF. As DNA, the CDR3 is TGCAGTGCTAGAGAATACGGGGGTGGGGAGACCCAGTACTTC.

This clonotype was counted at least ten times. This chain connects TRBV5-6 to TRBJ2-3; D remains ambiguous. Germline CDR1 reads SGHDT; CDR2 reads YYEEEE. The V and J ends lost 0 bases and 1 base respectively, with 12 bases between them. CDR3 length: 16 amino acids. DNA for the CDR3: TGTGCCAGCAGCTTGGGCCCGGCTCCCCGCACAGATACGCAGTATTTT. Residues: CASSLGPAPRTDTQYF.

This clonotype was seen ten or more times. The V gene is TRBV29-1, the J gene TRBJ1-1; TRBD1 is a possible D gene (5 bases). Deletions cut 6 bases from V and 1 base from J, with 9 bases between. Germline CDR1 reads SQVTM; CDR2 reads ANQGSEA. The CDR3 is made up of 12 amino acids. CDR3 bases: TGCAGCGTCGTCACAGGGAACACTGAAGCTTTCTTT. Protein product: CSVVTGNTEAFF.

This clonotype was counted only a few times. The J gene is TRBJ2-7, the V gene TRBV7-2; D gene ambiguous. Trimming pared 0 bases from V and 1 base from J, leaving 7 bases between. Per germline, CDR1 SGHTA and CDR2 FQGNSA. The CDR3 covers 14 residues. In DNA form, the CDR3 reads TGTGCCAGCAGCTTAGCGCGGTCTTCCTACGAGCAGTACTTC. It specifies CASSLARSSYEQYF.

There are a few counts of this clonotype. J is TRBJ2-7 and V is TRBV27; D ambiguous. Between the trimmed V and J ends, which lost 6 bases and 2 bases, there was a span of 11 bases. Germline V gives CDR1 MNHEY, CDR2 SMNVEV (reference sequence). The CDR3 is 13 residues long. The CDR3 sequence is CASRRGPTYEQYF. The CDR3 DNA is TGTGCCAGCAGACGTGGGCCTACCTACGAGCAGTACTTC.

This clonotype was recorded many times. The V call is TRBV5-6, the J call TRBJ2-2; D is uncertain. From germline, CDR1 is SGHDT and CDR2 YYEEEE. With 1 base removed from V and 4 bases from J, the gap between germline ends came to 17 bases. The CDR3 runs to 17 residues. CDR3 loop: CASSLSWVDPSTGELFF. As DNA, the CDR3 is TGTGCCAGCAGCTTGAGTTGGGTAGACCCCAGCACCGGGGAGCTGTTTTTT.

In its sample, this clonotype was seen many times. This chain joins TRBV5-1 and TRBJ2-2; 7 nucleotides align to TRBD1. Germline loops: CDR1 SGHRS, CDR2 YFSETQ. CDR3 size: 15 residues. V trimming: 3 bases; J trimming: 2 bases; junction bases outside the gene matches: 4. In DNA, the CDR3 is TGCGCCAGCAGCTCGGGACAGACCAACACCGGGGAGCTGTTTTTT. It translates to CASSSGQTNTGELFF.

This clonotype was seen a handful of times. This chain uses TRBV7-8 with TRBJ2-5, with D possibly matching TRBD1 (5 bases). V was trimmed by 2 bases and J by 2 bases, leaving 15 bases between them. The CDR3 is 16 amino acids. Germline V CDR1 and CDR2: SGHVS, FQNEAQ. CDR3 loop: CASSLMLTVIQETQYF. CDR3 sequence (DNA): TGTGCCAGCAGCTTAATGTTGACAGTTATACAAGAGACCCAGTACTTC.

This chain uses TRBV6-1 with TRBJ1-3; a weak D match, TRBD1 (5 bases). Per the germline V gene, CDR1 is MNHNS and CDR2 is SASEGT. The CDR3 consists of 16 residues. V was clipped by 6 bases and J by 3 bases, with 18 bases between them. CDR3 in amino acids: CASSQVSGRSGNTIYF. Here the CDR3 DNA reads TGTGCCAGCAGCCAGGTGTCAGGGCGTAGTGGAAACACCATATATTTT.